There are a few counts of the clone carrying this TCR beta chain. The data derive from a study of identifying expanded T cells in peripheral blood. Libraries were prepared by immunoSEQ multiplex PCR; TCRdb keeps only in-frame clonotypes and omits some of them. Of about 85,000 clones listed, around nine tenths are singletons. The junction had 9 bases not matched to a gene; V was cut back by 9 bases and J by 8 bases. This CDR3 is 12 amino acids long. Germline V gene data show CDR1 as SNHLY and CDR2 as FYNNEI. Sequences were obtained from blood. The chain links TRBV2 to TRBJ1-2, with 7 positions matching TRBD1. This receptor was obtained from a person aged 18 to 70 in good health. The CDR3 sequence: CASHRDSGGYTF. The CDR3 DNA is TGTGCCAGTCACCGGGACAGCGGGGGCTACACCTTC.